Described below is a single TCR beta chain sequence and its context. The antigen is not known. RNA transcripts yielded amplified TCR beta CDR3 regions. Using the HTBI primer set, a first-round RT-PCR was run on the TCR CDR3. TCRdb analysed the multiplex PCR reads with MiXCR anew, one entry per CDR3 protein. Of nearly 750,000 distinct CDR3 sequences in the sample, roughly a third are singletons; the top ten hold around 30%. The source of the sample is a study of T cells in Graves' hyperthyroidism and ophthalmopathy. Overall study results and limits: Blood also contained most expanded thyroid clonotypes above 0.001.

With 5 bases removed from V and 5 bases from J, the gap between germline ends came to 24 bases. Germline V lookup: CDR1 DFQATT, CDR2 SNEGSKA (reference sequence). CDR3 length equals 17 residues. The chain recombines TRBV20-1 with TRBJ2-2, with a weak D call TRBD2 (6 bases). The sample was blood. The receptor comes from a woman in her 40s with Graves' hyperthyroidism. For the CDR3, the DNA is TGCAGTGCTCAAAAGGGACTTAGACAGAGTGTTACCGGGGAGCTGTTTTTT. Its protein is CSAQKGLRQSVTGELFF.